This T cell receptor beta chain originates from a study of blood T cell repertoires in COVID-19 (dated by TCRdb to the early 2020s). Describing the broader study: The collaborator samples originated in the United States, Italy and Spain and spanned the acute and convalescent phases of COVID-19. The prospective study material was composed of cDNA or gDNA derived from T cells, B-cell-depleted T cells, or PBMCs. The dataset comprised deeply sampled blood TCRbeta repertoires from subjects exposed to, actively infected with, or recovered from COVID-19. The repertoires were released in a freely available public database intended as a resource for research on the immune response to SARS-CoV-2. The samples were drawn from the first 160 participants of the ongoing ImmuneRACE study and from about 1,200 subjects provided by 6 global collaborators. A de-identified subject ID, COVID-19 status, age in years and sex were almost always included in the sample metadata. HLA class I and class II types, where available, came from metadata supplied by the sample provider rather than from assay-based typing.

TCRbeta CDR3 regions were amplified from genomic DNA using the immunoSEQ Assay, a bias-controlled multiplex PCR. The authors processed their data as follows. Nucleated cell counts per sample were estimated from amplification of reference gene primers within the assay. To quantify the absolute abundance of each unique TCRbeta CDR3 rearrangement, sequence reads were collapsed and filtered. For each sample, productive Simpson clonality was calculated by taking the square root of Simpson's diversity index across productive rearrangements. TCRdb took this table from immuneACCESS and kept in-frame rearrangements with V and J called. Such tables lack part of the clones; where checked against another copy, unresolved V genes explain under half of the gap, and the rest is unexplained. That table is the source of V, J and clone size, and D and trimming were worked out from the DNA. Counted in this sample were some 250,000 clones; about four fifths of them appeared once. Roughly 7.4% of the sample is in the top ten clones.

Study-wide findings and limitations: How much clinical and demographic metadata was included differed by source and by participant, and the metadata was provided uncurated.

This clone has a single count. Its antigen is currently not known. Per-base qualities were not stored, and no clone one base away is much larger. In Seattle, one collaborating source enrolled patients while the infection was active and tracked those patients longitudinally over the course of disease. Collaborating institutions collected whole blood in K2EDTA tubes following their own protocols. For TCRbeta analysis, collaborator samples were shipped as frozen whole blood, as isolated PBMCs, or as DNA extracted from either sample type. Sequenced input: peripheral blood. The sequence was obtained from a woman older than 75 with COVID-19, enrolled during active disease.

The DNA sequence is as follows: TGTGCCTGGAGTAGGGGAACTGGAAACACCATATATTTT. It codes for CAWSRGTGNTIYF. This sequence uses TRBV30 and TRBJ1-3; matching of 5 bases hints at TRBD1 as the D gene. Looking up the germline V gene (reference sequence) yields CDR1 GTSNPN and CDR2 SVGIG. The CDR3 runs 13 amino acids, cysteine and phenylalanine included. The sequence is cut down to CDR3 DNA, 39 bases in frame from base 1. Cut back by 2 bases and 2 bases, the V and J ends lie 7 bases apart.